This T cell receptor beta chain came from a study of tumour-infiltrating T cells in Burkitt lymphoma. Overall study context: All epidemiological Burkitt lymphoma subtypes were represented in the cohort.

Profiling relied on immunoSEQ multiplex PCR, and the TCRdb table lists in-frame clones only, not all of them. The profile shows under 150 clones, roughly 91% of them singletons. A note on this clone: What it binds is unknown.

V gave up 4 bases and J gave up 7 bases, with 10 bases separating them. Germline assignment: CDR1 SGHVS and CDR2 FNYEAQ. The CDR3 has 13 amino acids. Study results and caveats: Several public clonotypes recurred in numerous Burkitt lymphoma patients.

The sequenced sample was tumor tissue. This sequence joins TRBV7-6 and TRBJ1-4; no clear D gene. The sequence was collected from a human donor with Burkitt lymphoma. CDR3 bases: TGTGCCAGCAGCTGGAAACGGGGTGAAAAACTGTTTTTT. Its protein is CASSWKRGEKLFF.